What follows describes a single T cell receptor beta chain. Clones were read by immunoSEQ multiplex PCR, and TCRdb kept only the in-frame ones, dropping some. The profile covers tens of thousands of clones, with about 83% appearing a single time and more than 6% taken by the ten largest. This sample stems from a study of blood T cell repertoires in COVID-19. The germline CDR1 and CDR2 sequences are SEHNR and FQNEAQ (reference sequence). The CDR3 covers 13 residues. The germline V and J ends were trimmed by 11 bases and 2 bases, with 13 bases remaining between them. The chain couples TRBV7-9 to TRBJ1-3; D uncertain. The sequenced material came from peripheral blood. The sequence derives from an older man with COVID-19, enrolled during active disease. CDR3 in amino acids: CAVQGEAGNTIYF. CDR3 nucleotide sequence: TGTGCCGTGCAAGGAGAGGCTGGAAACACCATATATTTT.